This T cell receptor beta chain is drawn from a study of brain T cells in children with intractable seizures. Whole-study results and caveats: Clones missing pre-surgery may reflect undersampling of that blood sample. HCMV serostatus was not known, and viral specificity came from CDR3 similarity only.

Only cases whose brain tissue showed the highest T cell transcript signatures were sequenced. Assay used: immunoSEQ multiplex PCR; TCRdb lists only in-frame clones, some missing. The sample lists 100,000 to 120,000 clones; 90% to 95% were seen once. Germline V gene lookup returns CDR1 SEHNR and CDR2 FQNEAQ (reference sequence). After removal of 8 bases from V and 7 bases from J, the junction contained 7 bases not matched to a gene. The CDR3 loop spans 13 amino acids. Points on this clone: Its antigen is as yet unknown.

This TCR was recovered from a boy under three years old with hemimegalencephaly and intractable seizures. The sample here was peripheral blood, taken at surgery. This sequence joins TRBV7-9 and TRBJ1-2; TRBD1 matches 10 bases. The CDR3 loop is CASDGQGEFGYTF. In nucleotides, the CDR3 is TGTGCCAGCGACGGACAGGGGGAATTTGGCTACACCTTC.